One sample yielded the 5 T cell receptor beta chains listed below, sequenced in a study of cytomegalovirus exposure and HLA in healthy donors. Measured with immunoSEQ multiplex PCR; TCRdb has only the in-frame clones, and not every one. This sample has more than 250,000 clones, with approximately 90% found just once. Material for sequencing was PBMCs. The receptors come from a woman aged 25-40 years in good health and CMV-seropositive.

The chain recombines TRBV7-9 with TRBJ1-6, with a weak D call TRBD1 (5 bases). Germline lookup yields CDR1 SEHNR and CDR2 FQNEAQ (reference sequence). The CDR3 covers 16 residues. Trimming took 5 bases from V and 4 from J, leaving 15 bases between them. In DNA, the CDR3 is TGTGCCAGCAGCGTTTTTTCGGGGGAGTATAATTCACCCCTCCACTTT. This gives the protein CASSVFSGEYNSPLHF.

The rearrangement links TRBV2 to TRBJ2-5; no reliable D call. Per germline, CDR1 SNHLY and CDR2 FYNNEI. Trimming shortened V by 0 bases and J by 4 bases, and 12 bases separated the two germline ends. This CDR3 comprises 15 residues. CDR3 bases: TGTGCCAGCAGTGAAGCGCGAACGGTCCCAGAGACCCAGTACTTC. Amino acid sequence: CASSEARTVPETQYF.

The genes are TRBV28 and TRBJ2-7; the D is unclear. Trimming left V 3 bases short and J 5 bases short, with 5 bases between. Per the germline V gene, CDR1 is MDHEN and CDR2 is SYDVKM. The CDR3 is 11 residues long. In nucleotides, the CDR3 is TGTGCCAGCAGTTTCGGAAACGAGCAGTACTTC. This encodes CASSFGNEQYF.

This clone was seen only a few times. The V gene is TRBV7-2, the J gene TRBJ2-5, with a weak D call TRBD1 (6 bases). V was trimmed by 1 base and J by 8 bases, leaving 17 bases between them. The CDR3 contains 15 residues. The germline CDR1 and CDR2 sequences are SGHTA and FQGNSA. This CDR3 reads CASSLGSAGAQTQYF. The CDR3 DNA sequence: TGTGCCAGCAGCTTAGGTTCGGCAGGGGCTCAAACCCAGTACTTC.

CDR3 nucleotides: TGTGCCAGCATCCCGGGCACCGGGGAGCTGTTTTTT. Residues: CASIPGTGELFF. The genes are TRBV11-2 and TRBJ2-2; D is unresolved. Germline V gene data show CDR1 as SGHAT and CDR2 as FQNNGV. V lost 7 bases to trimming and J lost 4 bases, with 7 bases between them. This CDR3 has 12 residues.